This T cell receptor (beta chain) is drawn from a study of cytomegalovirus exposure and HLA in healthy donors. Use of 60 Vbeta and 13 Jbeta primers characterized the PCR. Method: immunoSEQ multiplex PCR; TCRdb's copy keeps in-frame clones and lacks some. Of 80,000 to 95,000 clones in the sample, nearly 80% were seen once. This clonotype originated in a female donor in good health and CMV-seronegative. The sample comprised PBMCs.

The DNA for the CDR3 is TGTGCCTGGCAGGGGGCTGGTAACAATCAGCCCCAGCATTTT. Translation: CAWQGAGNNQPQHF. The V and J genes are TRBV30 and TRBJ1-5; 8 bases fit TRBD1. Germline V gene sequence: CDR1 GTSNPN, CDR2 SVGIG (reference sequence). Trimming removed 5 bases from V and 3 bases from J; junction bases left unmatched: 6. This CDR3 is 14 amino acids long.